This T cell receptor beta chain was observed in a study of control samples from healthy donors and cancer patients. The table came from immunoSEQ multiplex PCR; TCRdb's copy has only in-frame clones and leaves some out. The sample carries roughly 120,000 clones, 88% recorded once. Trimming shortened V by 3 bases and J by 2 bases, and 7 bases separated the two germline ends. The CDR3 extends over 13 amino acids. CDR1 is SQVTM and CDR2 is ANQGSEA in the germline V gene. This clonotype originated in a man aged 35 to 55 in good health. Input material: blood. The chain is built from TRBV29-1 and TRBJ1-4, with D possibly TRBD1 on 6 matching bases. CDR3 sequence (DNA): TGCAGCGTTGACGGGGGCACTAATGAAAAACTGTTTTTT. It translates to CSVDGGTNEKLFF.